This T cell receptor beta chain was sequenced during a study of beta chain features in type 1 diabetes. Across the whole study: Sorted cells examined across all samples numbered roughly 99,000,000.

This clone was detected a few times. Its antigen is as yet unknown. Study conclusions and caveats: Shortening that was moderate but significant affected the TCRB CDR3s of Type 1 diabetes patients in all four CD4+ subsets. A definitive answer on HLA type influencing TCRB rearrangement was not reached here.

This CDR3 comprises 13 residues. Germline V CDR1 and CDR2: SEHNR, FQNEAQ (reference sequence). V gave up 4 bases and J gave up 7 bases, with 13 bases separating them. The investigators reverse transcribed all of the isolated RNA, so they sequenced expressed TCRB transcripts. TCRdb's table, derived via immunoSEQ multiplex PCR, lists solely in-frame clones and lacks some. The sample holds 860,000 or so clones, roughly 17% seen once. The TCR was taken from a woman under 30 in good health. The chain uses TRBV7-9 and TRBJ1-2; possible D gene TRBD1, 5 bases. Sequencing was performed on naive CD4+ T cells from blood. CDR3 residues: CASSYGAGGGYTF. The DNA for the CDR3 is TGTGCCAGCAGCTACGGGGCCGGAGGTGGCTACACCTTC.